This T cell receptor beta chain was identified during a study of brain T cells in children with intractable seizures. Study results and caveats: Pre-surgery blood may have been undersampled, hiding some clones. Only CDR3 sequence similarity suggested viral specificity, without known HCMV serostatus.

For this clone: The antigen is not known.

Repertoires were generated with immunoSEQ multiplex PCR, while TCRdb's copy carries only in-frame clones and drops some. Counted here are about 350,000 clones, nearly 95% occurring once; the ten biggest clones make up 4.5% to 7%. Sample time point: blood from clinic visit 5 months post-surgery; TSC patient then seizure free. The CDR3 extends over 18 amino acids. Germline trimming cut 5 bases from V and 2 bases from J; bases unmatched to any gene: 13. CDR1 is SGHRS, CDR2 YFSETQ, per germline. The input for sequencing was peripheral blood, taken roughly 5 months after surgery. The origin of this receptor is a boy in the first two years of life with tuberous sclerosis and intractable seizures. The chain uses TRBV5-1 and TRBJ2-3, with 11 nucleotides matching TRBD2. The CDR3 DNA sequence: TGCGCCAGCAGTATCGGAGTCGTTAGCGGGAGGGCCACAGATACGCAGTATTTT. Encoded protein: CASSIGVVSGRATDTQYF. Drawing the rest from reference TRBV5-1 and TRBJ2-3, the complete variable domain is KAGVTQTPRYLIKTRGQQVTLSCSPISGHRSVSWYQQTPGQGLQFLFEYFSETQRNKGNFPGRFSGRQFSNSRSEMNVSTLELGDSALYLCASSIGVVSGRATDTQYFGPGTRLTVL.